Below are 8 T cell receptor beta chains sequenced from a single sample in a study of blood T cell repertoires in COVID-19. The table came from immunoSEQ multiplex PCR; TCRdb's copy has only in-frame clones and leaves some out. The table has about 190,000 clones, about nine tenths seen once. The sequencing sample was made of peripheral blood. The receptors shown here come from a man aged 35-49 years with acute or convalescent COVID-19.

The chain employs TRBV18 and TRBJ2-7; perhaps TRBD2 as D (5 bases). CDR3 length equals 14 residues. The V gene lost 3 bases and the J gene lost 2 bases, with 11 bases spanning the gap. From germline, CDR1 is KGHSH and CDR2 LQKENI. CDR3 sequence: CASSPESGTYEQYF. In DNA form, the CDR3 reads TGTGCCAGCTCACCTGAGTCGGGGACCTACGAGCAGTACTTC.

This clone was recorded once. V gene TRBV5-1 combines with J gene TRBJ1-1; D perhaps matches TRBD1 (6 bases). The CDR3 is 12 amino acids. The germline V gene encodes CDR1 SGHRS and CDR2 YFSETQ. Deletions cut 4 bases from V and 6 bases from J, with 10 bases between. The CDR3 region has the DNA TGCGCCAGCAGCGCGGACAGCCCTGAAGCTTTCTTT. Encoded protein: CASSADSPEAFF. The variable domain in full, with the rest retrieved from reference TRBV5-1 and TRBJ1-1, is KAGVTQTPRYLIKTRGQQVTLSCSPISGHRSVSWYQQTPGQGLQFLFEYFSETQRNKGNFPGRFSGRQFSNSRSEMNVSTLELGDSALYLCASSADSPEAFFGQGTRLTVV.

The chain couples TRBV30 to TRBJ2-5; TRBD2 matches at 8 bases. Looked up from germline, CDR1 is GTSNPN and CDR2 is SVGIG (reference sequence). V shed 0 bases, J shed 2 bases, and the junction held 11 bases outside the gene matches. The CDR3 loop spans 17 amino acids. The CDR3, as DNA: TGTGCCTGGAGTGTTAGCCTCGGGTTAGCGGGGCAAGAGACCCAGTACTTC. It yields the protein CAWSVSLGLAGQETQYF.

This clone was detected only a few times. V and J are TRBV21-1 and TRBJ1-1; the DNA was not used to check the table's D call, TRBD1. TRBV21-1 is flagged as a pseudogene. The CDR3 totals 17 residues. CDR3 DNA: TGTGCCAGCAGCACTCAAGCCCAGGACAGTCTGAACACTGAAGCTTTCTTT. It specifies CASSTQAQDSLNTEAFF.

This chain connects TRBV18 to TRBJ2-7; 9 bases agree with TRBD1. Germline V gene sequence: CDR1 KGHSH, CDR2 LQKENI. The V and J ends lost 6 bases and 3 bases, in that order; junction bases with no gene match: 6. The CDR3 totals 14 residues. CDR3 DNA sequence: TGTGCCAGCTCCAGGACAGGGGAGAACTACGAGCAGTACTTC. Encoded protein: CASSRTGENYEQYF.

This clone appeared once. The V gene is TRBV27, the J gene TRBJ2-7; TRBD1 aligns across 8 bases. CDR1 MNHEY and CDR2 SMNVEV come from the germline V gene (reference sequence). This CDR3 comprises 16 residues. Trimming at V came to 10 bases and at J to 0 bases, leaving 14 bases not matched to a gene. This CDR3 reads CAMPNRDRGLSYEQYF. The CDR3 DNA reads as TGTGCCATGCCGAACCGCGACAGGGGTCTCTCCTACGAGCAGTACTTC.

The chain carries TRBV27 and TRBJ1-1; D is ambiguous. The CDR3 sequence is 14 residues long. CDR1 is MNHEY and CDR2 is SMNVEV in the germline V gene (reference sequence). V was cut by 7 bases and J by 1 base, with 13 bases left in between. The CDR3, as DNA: TGTGCCAGCAAAGATAAAGGGAGGAACACTGAAGCTTTCTTT. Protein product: CASKDKGRNTEAFF.

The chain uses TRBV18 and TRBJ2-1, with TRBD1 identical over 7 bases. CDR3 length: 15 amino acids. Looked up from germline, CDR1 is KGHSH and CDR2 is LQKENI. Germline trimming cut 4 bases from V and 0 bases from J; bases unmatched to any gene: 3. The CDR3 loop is CASSRDSNSYNEQFF. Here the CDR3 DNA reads TGTGCCAGCTCACGGGACAGCAACTCCTACAATGAGCAGTTCTTC.